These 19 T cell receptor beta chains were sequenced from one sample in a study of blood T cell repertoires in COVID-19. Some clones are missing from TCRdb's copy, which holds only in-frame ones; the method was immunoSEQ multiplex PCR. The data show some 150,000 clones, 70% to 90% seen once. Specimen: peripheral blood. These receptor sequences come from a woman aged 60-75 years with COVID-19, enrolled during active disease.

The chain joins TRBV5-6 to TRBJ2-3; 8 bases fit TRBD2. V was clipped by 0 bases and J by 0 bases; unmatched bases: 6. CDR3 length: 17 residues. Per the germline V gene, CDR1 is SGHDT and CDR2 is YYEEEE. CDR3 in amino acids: CASSLAGTSGSTDTQYF. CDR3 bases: TGTGCCAGCAGCTTGGCCGGAACTAGCGGTAGCACAGATACGCAGTATTTT.

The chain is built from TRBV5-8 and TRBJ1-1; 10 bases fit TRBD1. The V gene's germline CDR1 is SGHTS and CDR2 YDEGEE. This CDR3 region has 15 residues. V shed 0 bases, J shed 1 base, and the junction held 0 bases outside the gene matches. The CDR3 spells CASSLGTGGNTEAFF. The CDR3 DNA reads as TGTGCCAGCAGCTTGGGGACAGGGGGGAACACTGAAGCTTTCTTT.

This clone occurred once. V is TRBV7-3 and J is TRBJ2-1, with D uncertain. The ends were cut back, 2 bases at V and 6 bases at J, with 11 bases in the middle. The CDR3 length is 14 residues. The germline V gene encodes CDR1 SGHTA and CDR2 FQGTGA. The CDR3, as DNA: TGTGCCAGCAGCTTATCGAGCCCCCCCAATGAGCAGTTCTTC. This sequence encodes CASSLSSPPNEQFF.

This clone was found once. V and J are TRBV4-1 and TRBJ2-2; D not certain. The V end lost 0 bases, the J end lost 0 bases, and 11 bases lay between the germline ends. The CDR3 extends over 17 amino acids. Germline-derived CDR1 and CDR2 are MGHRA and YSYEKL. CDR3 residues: CASSQDIIRSNTGELFF. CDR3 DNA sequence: TGCGCCAGCAGCCAAGATATTATCAGATCGAACACCGGGGAGCTGTTTTTT.

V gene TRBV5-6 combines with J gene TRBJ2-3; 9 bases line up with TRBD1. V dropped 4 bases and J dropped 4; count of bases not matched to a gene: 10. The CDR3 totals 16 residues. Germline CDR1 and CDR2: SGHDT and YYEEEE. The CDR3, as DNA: TGTGCCAGCAGCGCCGGGACAGGGAGAGGACCAGATACGCAGTATTTT. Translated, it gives CASSAGTGRGPDTQYF. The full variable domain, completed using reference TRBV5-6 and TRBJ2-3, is DAGVTQSPTHLIKTRGQQVTLRCSPKSGHDTVSWYQQALGQGPQFIFQYYEEEERQRGNFPDRFSGHQFPNYSSELNVNALLLGDSALYLCASSAGTGRGPDTQYFGPGTRLTVL.

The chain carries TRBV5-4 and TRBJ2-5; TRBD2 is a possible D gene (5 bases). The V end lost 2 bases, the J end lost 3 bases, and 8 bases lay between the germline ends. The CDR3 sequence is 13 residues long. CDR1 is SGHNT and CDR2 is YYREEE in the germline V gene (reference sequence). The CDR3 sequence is CASSFGLEETQYF. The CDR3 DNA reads TGTGCCAGCAGCTTCGGACTCGAAGAGACCCAGTACTTC.

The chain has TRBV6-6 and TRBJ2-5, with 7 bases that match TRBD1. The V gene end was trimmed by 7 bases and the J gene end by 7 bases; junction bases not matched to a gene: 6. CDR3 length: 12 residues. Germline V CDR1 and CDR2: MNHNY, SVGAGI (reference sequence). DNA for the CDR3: TGTGCCAGCAATACAGGGGTAGGGACCCAGTACTTC. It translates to CASNTGVGTQYF.

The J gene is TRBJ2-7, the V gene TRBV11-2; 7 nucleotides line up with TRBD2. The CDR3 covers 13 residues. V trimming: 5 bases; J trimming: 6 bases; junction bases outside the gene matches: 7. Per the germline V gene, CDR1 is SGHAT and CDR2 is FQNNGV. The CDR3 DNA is TGTGCCAGCAGCGTAGGGGAGGGGTCCGAGCAGTACTTC. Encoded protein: CASSVGEGSEQYF.

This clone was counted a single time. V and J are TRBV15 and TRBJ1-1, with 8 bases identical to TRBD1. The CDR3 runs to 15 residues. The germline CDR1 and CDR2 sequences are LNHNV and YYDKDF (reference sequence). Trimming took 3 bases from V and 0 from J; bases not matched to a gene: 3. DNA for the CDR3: TGTGCCACCAGCAGGGACAGGGACTTGAACACTGAAGCTTTCTTT. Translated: CATSRDRDLNTEAFF.

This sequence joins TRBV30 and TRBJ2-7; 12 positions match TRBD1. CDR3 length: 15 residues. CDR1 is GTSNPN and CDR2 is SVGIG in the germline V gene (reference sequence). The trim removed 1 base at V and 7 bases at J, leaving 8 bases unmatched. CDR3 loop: CAWSAWGQGAREQYF. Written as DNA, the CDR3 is TGTGCCTGGAGTGCATGGGGACAGGGGGCGAGAGAGCAGTACTTC.

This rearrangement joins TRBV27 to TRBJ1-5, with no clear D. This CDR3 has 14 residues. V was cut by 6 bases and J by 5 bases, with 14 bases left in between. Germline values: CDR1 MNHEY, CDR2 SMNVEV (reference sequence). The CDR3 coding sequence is TGTGCCAGCAGGGGCCCCTTGGAGGATCAGCCCCAGCATTTT. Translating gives CASRGPLEDQPQHF.

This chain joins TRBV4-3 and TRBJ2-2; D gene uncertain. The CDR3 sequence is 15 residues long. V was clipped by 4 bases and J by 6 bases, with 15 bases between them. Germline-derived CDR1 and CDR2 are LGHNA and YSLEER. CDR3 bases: TGCGCCAGCAGCCTCCGACCGGCTAGTGCCGGGGAGCTGTTTTTT. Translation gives CASSLRPASAGELFF.

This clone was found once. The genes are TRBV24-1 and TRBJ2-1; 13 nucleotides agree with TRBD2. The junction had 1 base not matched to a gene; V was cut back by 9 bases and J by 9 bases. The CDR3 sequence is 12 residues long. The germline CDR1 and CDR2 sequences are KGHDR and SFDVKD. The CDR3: CATGLAGVEQFF. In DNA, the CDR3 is TGTGCCACCGGACTAGCGGGGGTTGAGCAGTTCTTC.

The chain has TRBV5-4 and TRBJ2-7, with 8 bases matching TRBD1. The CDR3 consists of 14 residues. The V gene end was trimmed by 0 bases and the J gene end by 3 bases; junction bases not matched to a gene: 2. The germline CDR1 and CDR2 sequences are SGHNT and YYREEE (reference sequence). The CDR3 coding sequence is TGTGCCAGCAGCTTGGACAGGGGGAACTACGAGCAGTACTTC. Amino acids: CASSLDRGNYEQYF.

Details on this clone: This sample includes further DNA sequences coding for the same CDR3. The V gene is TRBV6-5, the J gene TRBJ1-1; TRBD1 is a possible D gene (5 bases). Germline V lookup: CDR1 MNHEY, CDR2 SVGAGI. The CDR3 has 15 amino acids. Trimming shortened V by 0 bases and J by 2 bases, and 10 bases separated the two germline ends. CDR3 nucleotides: TGTGCCAGCAGTTACTCGAGTGGGGCCAACACTGAAGCTTTCTTT. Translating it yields CASSYSSGANTEAFF.

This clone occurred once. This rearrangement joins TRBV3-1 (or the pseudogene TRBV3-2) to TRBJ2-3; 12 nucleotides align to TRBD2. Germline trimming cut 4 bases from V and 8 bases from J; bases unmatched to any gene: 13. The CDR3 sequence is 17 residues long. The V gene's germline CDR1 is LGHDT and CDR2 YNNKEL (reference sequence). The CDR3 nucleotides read TGTGCCAGCAGCCTTGATGCTAGCGGGGGGGCCTTAGGTACGCAGTATTTT. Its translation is CASSLDASGGALGTQYF.

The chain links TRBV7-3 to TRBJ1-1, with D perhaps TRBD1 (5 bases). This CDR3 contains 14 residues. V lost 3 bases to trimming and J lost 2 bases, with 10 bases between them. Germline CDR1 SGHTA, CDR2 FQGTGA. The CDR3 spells CASSFTGGNTEAFF. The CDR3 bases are TGTGCCAGCAGCTTCACAGGCGGTAACACTGAAGCTTTCTTT. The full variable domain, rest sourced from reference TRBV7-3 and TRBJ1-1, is GAGVSQTPSNKVTEKGKYVELRCDPISGHTALYWYRQSLGQGPEFLIYFQGTGAADDSGLPNDRFFAVRPEGSVSTLKIQRTERGDSAVYLCASSFTGGNTEAFFGQGTRLTVV.

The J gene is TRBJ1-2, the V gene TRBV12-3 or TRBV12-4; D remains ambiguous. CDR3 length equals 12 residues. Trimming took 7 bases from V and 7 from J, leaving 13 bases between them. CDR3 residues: CASTRLSGGYTF. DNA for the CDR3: TGTGCCAGCACCAGACTTTCTGGTGGCTACACCTTC.

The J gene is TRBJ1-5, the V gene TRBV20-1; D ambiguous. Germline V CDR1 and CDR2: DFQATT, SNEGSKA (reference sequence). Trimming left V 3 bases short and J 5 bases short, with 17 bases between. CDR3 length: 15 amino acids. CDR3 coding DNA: TGCAGTGCTAGTAGTAACAGCGGATGGGATCAGCCCCAGCATTTT. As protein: CSASSNSGWDQPQHF.